Here is one T cell receptor (beta chain) with its context. Antigen unknown. This sample was included in a study of CD8+ T cells in alopecia areata. The CDR3 contains 18 residues. In germline, CDR1 is SGHTA, CDR2 FQGNSA. The V and J ends lost 6 bases and 6 bases, in that order; junction bases with no gene match: 19. Study conclusions and caveats: Among the 100 top clones, expanded CD8+ clones, like scalp clonality, were significantly decreased by tofacitinib.

This sample's treatment: oral pan-JAK inhibitor, 5-10 mg twice daily. RNA extraction was followed by reverse transcription into cDNA, which acted as the sequencing template. Some clones are missing from TCRdb's copy, which holds only in-frame ones; the method was immunoSEQ multiplex PCR. Here the sample spans roughly 190,000 clones, 60% to 70% being singletons. The source material was CD4+ T cells sorted from blood, sampled at week 4, from a patient treated with tofacitinib. This receptor was taken from a human donor with alopecia areata. V and J are TRBV7-2 and TRBJ2-7, with 11 bases matching TRBD2. CDR3 nucleotide sequence: TGTGCCAGCAGTTCCTCGCAGGCGGGACTAGCGGACTCCCGCGAGCAGTACTTC. It is translated as CASSSSQAGLADSREQYF.